A single sample gave rise to the 13 T cell receptor beta chains below, sequenced in a study of T-cell memory formation after mild COVID-19. Each CDR3 protein gets one entry after TCRdb re-called the 5' RACE reads with MiXCR. Seen here are some 270,000 distinct CDR3 sequences, 15% observed once, and the top ten hold 2% to 2.5%. Material for sequencing was PBMCs or a T cell subset sorted from them (not recorded which). The origin of the receptors is an adult woman who had mild COVID-19 (a few samples of this study predate the infection). Cell type and time point are not known.

In its sample, this clonotype was seen a few times. V and J are TRBV20-1 and TRBJ1-1; possibly TRBD1 for D (6 bases). CDR1 and CDR2 (germline): DFQATT, SNEGSKA (reference sequence). The CDR3 is 15 residues long. Trimming cost V 1 base and J 0 bases, with 12 bases left between them. CDR3 sequence: CSARVEGEMNTEAFF. The CDR3 coding sequence is TGCAGTGCTAGAGTGGAGGGGGAAATGAACACTGAAGCTTTCTTT.

This chain joins TRBV5-6 and TRBJ1-2, with 8 bases fitting TRBD1. The CDR3 spans 14 residues. CDR1 and CDR2 (germline): SGHDT, YYEEEE. V shed 1 base, J shed 4 bases, and the junction held 3 bases outside the gene matches. The chain's CDR3 is CASSLQGAFYGYTF. The CDR3, as DNA: TGTGCCAGCAGCTTGCAGGGGGCCTTCTATGGCTACACCTTC.

The chain carries TRBV12-3 or TRBV12-4 and TRBJ2-3, with D maybe TRBD1 (6 bases). Trimming left V 3 bases short and J 4 bases short, with 14 bases between. This CDR3 is 15 amino acids long. As DNA, the CDR3 is TGTGCCAGCAGTTTGCGGCAGGGGCGGGCAGATACGCAGTATTTT. Translation: CASSLRQGRADTQYF.

This clonotype was detected only a few times. The CDR3 coding sequence is TGTGCCAGCAGTGTACAGGGGCAGGCCCTCCACTTT. It translates to CASSVQGQALHF. The chain joins TRBV2 to TRBJ1-6; 7 positions agree with TRBD1. Per the germline V gene, CDR1 is SNHLY and CDR2 is FYNNEI. The CDR3 length is 12 residues. V gave up 4 bases and J gave up 14 bases; unmatched junction bases: 5. Complete variable domain (other parts from reference TRBV2 and TRBJ1-6): EPEVTQTPSHQVTQMGQEVILRCVPISNHLYFYWYRQILGQKVEFLVSFYNNEISEKSEIFDDQFSVERPDGSNFTLKIRSTKLEDSAMYFCASSVQGQALHFGNGTRLTVT.

This clonotype was found a few times. This chain connects TRBV6-5 to TRBJ1-3; 7 nucleotides agree with TRBD1. The CDR3 loop spans 15 amino acids. Per germline, CDR1 MNHEY and CDR2 SVGAGI. With 5 bases clipped from V and 2 bases from J, the junction kept 6 bases outside the gene matches. The CDR3 DNA is TGTGCCAGCAGTCCGGACAGGAGCCCTGGAAACACCATATATTTT. Translating it yields CASSPDRSPGNTIYF.

This rearrangement joins TRBV14 to TRBJ1-1, with no clear D. Germline V lookup: CDR1 SGHDN, CDR2 FVKESK. V lost 5 bases and J lost 3, with 16 bases in between. This CDR3 has 15 amino acids. CDR3 nucleotide sequence: TGTGCCAGCAGCACTAAACAAGGACGGTACACTGAAGCTTTCTTT. Protein product: CASSTKQGRYTEAFF. Drawing the rest from reference TRBV14 and TRBJ1-1, the complete variable domain is EAGVTQFPSHSVIEKGQTVTLRCDPISGHDNLYWYRRVMGKEIKFLLHFVKESKQDESGMPNNRFLAERTGGTYSTLKVQPAELEDSGVYFCASSTKQGRYTEAFFGQGTRLTVV.

CDR3: CASSPWGSGLANEQFF. CDR3 DNA sequence: TGTGCCAGCAGTCCTTGGGGCTCCGGACTAGCAAATGAGCAGTTCTTC. The chain uses TRBV7-2 and TRBJ2-1, with 8 bases aligning to TRBD2. Germline CDR1 is SGHTA and CDR2 is FQGNSA. The ends lost 6 bases at V and 7 bases at J; junction bases unmatched: 14. CDR3 size: 16 residues. Full variable domain (rest looked up from reference TRBV7-2 and TRBJ2-1): GAGVSQSPSNKVTEKGKDVELRCDPISGHTALYWYRQSLGQGLEFLIYFQGNSAPDKSGLPSDRFSAERTGGSVSTLTIQRTQQEDSAVYLCASSPWGSGLANEQFFGPGTRLTVL.

There are many counts of this clonotype. V usage is TRBV27 and J usage is TRBJ2-1; possible D gene TRBD1, 5 bases. The germline V and J ends were trimmed by 2 bases and 16 bases, with 15 bases remaining between them. CDR3 length equals 12 residues. The V gene's germline CDR1 is MNHEY and CDR2 SMNVEV (reference sequence). This chain's CDR3 is CASSLEKWGHFF. As DNA, the CDR3 is TGTGCCAGCAGTTTAGAGAAGTGGGGCCATTTCTTC.

Details on this clonotype: One end of the junction does not line up with germline, which may come from a read error. This sequence joins TRBV29-1 and TRBJ2-5; tentatively, D is TRBD1 (6 bases). Germline V CDR1 and CDR2: SQVTM, ANQGSEA. This CDR3 spans 13 amino acids. This chain's CDR3 is CSAEVSGVETQYF. CDR3 DNA sequence: TGCAGCGCTGAAGTGTCAGGGGTCGAGACCCAGTACTTC.

The chain joins TRBV29-1 to TRBJ1-1; D gene ambiguous. Germline assignment: CDR1 SQVTM and CDR2 ANQGSEA. The CDR3 length is 15 residues. The V and J ends lost 4 bases and 0 bases respectively, with 15 bases between them. The CDR3 DNA reads TGCAGCGTTGTCATCCGGGCAGGACTGAACACTGAAGCTTTCTTT. Translating gives CSVVIRAGLNTEAFF. Variable domain in full (rest from reference TRBV29-1 and TRBJ1-1): SAVISQKPSRDICQRGTSLTIQCQVDSQVTMMFWYRQQPGQSLTLIATANQGSEATYESGFVIDKFPISRPNLTFSTLTVSNMSPEDSSIYLCSVVIRAGLNTEAFFGQGTRLTVV.

This clonotype was detected a few times. The chain links TRBV20-1 to TRBJ2-5; D might be TRBD2 (5 bases). V lost 3 bases and J lost 5, with 13 bases in between. CDR1 is DFQATT and CDR2 is SNEGSKA in the germline V gene (reference sequence). This CDR3 spans 13 amino acids. The CDR3 spells CSASQPSFETQYF. The CDR3 DNA is TGCAGTGCTAGTCAGCCTAGCTTCGAGACCCAGTACTTC.

This clonotype was counted only a few times. The genes are TRBV20-1 and TRBJ2-6; D is ambiguous. The CDR3 is made up of 13 amino acids. V was pared by 5 bases and J by 4 bases, with 9 bases between. Germline assignment: CDR1 DFQATT and CDR2 SNEGSKA (reference sequence). CDR3 sequence (DNA): TGCAGTGCTGCCTCCCCGGGGGCCAACGTCCTGACTTTC. Translating it yields CSAASPGANVLTF.

Many counts were recorded for this clonotype. This chain joins TRBV7-2 and TRBJ1-2; 7 bases are shared with TRBD1. The germline V gene encodes CDR1 SGHTA and CDR2 FQGNSA. The CDR3 runs 15 residues. V lost 5 bases, J lost 1 base, and 7 bases stayed unmatched. The chain's CDR3 is CASSTSGTDNYGYTF. In nucleotides, the CDR3 is TGTGCCAGCAGCACCTCCGGGACAGATAACTATGGCTACACCTTC. Full variable domain (outside the CDR3, taken from reference TRBV7-2 and TRBJ1-2): GAGVSQSPSNKVTEKGKDVELRCDPISGHTALYWYRQSLGQGLEFLIYFQGNSAPDKSGLPSDRFSAERTGGSVSTLTIQRTQQEDSAVYLCASSTSGTDNYGYTFGSGTRLTVV.